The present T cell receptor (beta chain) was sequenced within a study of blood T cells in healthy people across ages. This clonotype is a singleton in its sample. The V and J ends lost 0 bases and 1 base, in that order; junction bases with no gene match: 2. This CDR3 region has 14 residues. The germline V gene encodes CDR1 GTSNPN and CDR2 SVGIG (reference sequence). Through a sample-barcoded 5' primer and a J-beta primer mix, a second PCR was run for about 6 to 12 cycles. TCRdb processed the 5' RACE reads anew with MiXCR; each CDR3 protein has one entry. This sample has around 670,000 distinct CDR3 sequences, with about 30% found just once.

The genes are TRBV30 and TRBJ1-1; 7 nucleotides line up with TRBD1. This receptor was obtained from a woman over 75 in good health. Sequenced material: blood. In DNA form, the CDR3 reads TGTGCCTGGAGTGTAGGGACAGCGAACACTGAAGCTTTCTTT. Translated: CAWSVGTANTEAFF.